The T cell receptor (beta chain) under discussion was sequenced for a study of regulatory T cells in long-lasting Graves disease. Time point defined: persistent/refractory GD, antithyroid drugs over 5 years with positive TRAb. The TCR library was made from RNA that had been extracted from PBMCs in TRIzol. This clonotype has just a few counts. Looked up from germline, CDR1 is SEHNR and CDR2 is FQNEAQ (reference sequence). The CDR3 runs to 18 residues. After removal of 2 bases from V and 5 bases from J, the junction contained 17 bases not matched to a gene. Relying on iRepertoire HTBI primers and Arm-PCR of CDR3 regions, the team built TCR beta libraries. TCRdb redid the calling of the multiplex PCR reads with MiXCR, one entry per CDR3 protein. The sample yields 430,000 or so distinct CDR3 sequences, roughly a fifth seen once.

The specimen comprised peripheral blood mononuclear cells (PBMCs), sampled when the disease was refractory, from a patient treated with antithyroid drugs. The sequence came from a female donor with Graves disease. The genes are TRBV7-9 and TRBJ2-7; 8 positions agree with TRBD1. In DNA, the CDR3 is TGTGCCAGCAGCTTAACCATCAGTTCAGGGGGCGCAGCCCACGAGCAGTACTTC. It yields the protein CASSLTISSGGAAHEQYF.